These 32 T cell receptor beta chains were all obtained from the same sample, sequenced in a study of beta chain features in type 1 diabetes (dated by TCRdb to 2016 to 2019). The library was made by the immunoSEQ multiplex PCR assay. The entire amount of isolated RNA was reverse transcribed using the High Capacity cDNA Reverse Transcription Kit, so the sequenced TCRB transcripts were expressed ones. Imported from immuneACCESS, the table was reduced by TCRdb to in-frame sequences with V and J called. These copies leave out some clones; in studies compared against another copy, an unresolved V gene accounts for under half, and the cause of the remainder is not known. This sample has fewer than 550,000 clones in its table, and 10% to 12% of those were observed once. Jointly, the top ten make up 0.04% to 0.05% of the sample. Sequenced sample: naive CD4+ T cells from blood. What the cell subset or site label conveys for this sample: true naive CD4+ T cells. The receptors stem from a woman between 18 and 30 years old in good health.

This clone turned up a few times. The chain joins TRBV18 to TRBJ2-2; 7 bases fit TRBD1. The CDR3 has 17 residues. The germline gives CDR1 KGHSH, CDR2 LQKENI. The ends lost 0 bases at V and 0 bases at J; junction bases unmatched: 4. CDR3 amino acids: CASSPPRGQTNTGELFF. CDR3 sequence (DNA): TGTGCCAGCTCACCACCCCGGGGACAGACGAACACCGGGGAGCTGTTTTTT.

This chain connects TRBV4-1 to TRBJ1-5; tentative D call: TRBD1 (5 bases). Per germline, CDR1 MGHRA and CDR2 YSYEKL. V was pared by 4 bases and J by 3 bases, with 7 bases between. There are 13 residues in the CDR3. CDR3 DNA: TGCGCCAGCAGCCGGGGACCCAATCAGCCCCAGCATTTT. This sequence encodes CASSRGPNQPQHF.

This clone was counted at least ten times. This rearrangement joins TRBV30 to TRBJ2-5, with TRBD1 matching over 7 bases. The germline gives CDR1 GTSNPN, CDR2 SVGIG (reference sequence). The V gene end was trimmed by 3 bases and the J gene end by 4 bases; junction bases not matched to a gene: 8. CDR3 length: 14 amino acids. The CDR3 region is CAWRRDSRPETQYF. The CDR3 region has the DNA TGTGCCTGGAGGAGGGACAGCCGACCAGAGACCCAGTACTTC.

The chain couples TRBV29-1 to TRBJ1-1; D gene unclear. Trimming pared 6 bases from V and 9 bases from J, leaving 17 bases between. The CDR3 runs to 12 residues. The germline V gene encodes CDR1 SQVTM and CDR2 ANQGSEA. The CDR3 here is CSVRAGGAQAFF. The CDR3 nucleotides are TGCAGCGTCCGCGCGGGAGGAGCTCAAGCTTTCTTT.

This clone appeared a few times. The chain employs TRBV5-4 and TRBJ2-1; D might be TRBD1 or TRBD2, each matching 5 bases. Germline CDR1 and CDR2: SGHNT and YYREEE (reference sequence). The CDR3 loop spans 15 amino acids. The germline V and J ends were trimmed by 3 bases and 7 bases, with 17 bases remaining between them. CDR3 region: CASSWGIQAGNEQFF. The CDR3 DNA sequence: TGTGCCAGCAGCTGGGGGATACAGGCTGGGAATGAGCAGTTCTTC.

The CDR3 region is CASSFGRSPDSTGYEQFF. CDR3 DNA: TGCGCCAGCAGTTTTGGCCGTTCTCCTGATTCGACAGGGTATGAGCAGTTCTTC. The chain uses TRBV5-1 and TRBJ2-1; 7 nucleotides agree with TRBD1. This CDR3 is 18 amino acids long. The V gene end was trimmed by 5 bases and the J gene end by 8 bases; junction bases not matched to a gene: 22. Per the germline V gene, CDR1 is SGHRS and CDR2 is YFSETQ.

The rearrangement links TRBV4-3 to TRBJ2-7, with D unclear. The CDR3 length is 15 residues. The germline CDR1 and CDR2 sequences are LGHNA and YSLEER. V was trimmed by 0 bases and J by 4 bases, leaving 13 bases between them. The CDR3 region has the DNA TGCGCCAGCAGCCAAGATCTTTGGCAGACTTACGAGCAGTACTTC. Residues: CASSQDLWQTYEQYF.

V gene TRBV5-6 combines with J gene TRBJ1-1; TRBD1 matches 8 bases. This CDR3 spans 14 amino acids. CDR1 is SGHDT and CDR2 is YYEEEE in the germline V gene. The V and J ends lost 2 bases and 5 bases, in that order; junction bases with no gene match: 5. Here the CDR3 reads CASSFQGASTEAFF. In DNA, the CDR3 is TGTGCCAGCAGCTTTCAGGGGGCGAGTACTGAAGCTTTCTTT.

This clone was observed a handful of times. V is TRBV4-1 and J is TRBJ2-2; 7 bases line up with TRBD1. V shed 5 bases and J 1 base; nucleotides not matched to a gene: 4. The CDR3 has 15 amino acids. Per the germline V gene, CDR1 is MGHRA and CDR2 is YSYEKL. The CDR3 here is CASSSRTGNTGELFF. In nucleotides, the CDR3 is TGCGCCAGCAGCTCACGGACAGGGAACACCGGGGAGCTGTTTTTT.

The J gene is TRBJ2-2, the V gene TRBV9, with 8 bases lining up with TRBD2. Germline-derived CDR1 and CDR2 are SGDLS and YYNGEE. The CDR3 extends over 14 amino acids. Trimming took 7 bases from V and 8 from J; bases not matched to a gene: 10. CDR3 in amino acids: CASAESGRSGELFF. The CDR3 nucleotides are TGTGCCAGCGCGGAAAGCGGGAGATCGGGGGAGCTGTTTTTT.

A few counts support this clone. CDR3: CASSLSGPTDTQYF. CDR3 DNA sequence: TGTGCCAGCAGCCTTAGCGGGCCCACAGATACGCAGTATTTT. J is TRBJ2-3 and V is TRBV7-2; TRBD2 agrees at 7 bases. Unmatched junction bases numbered 4, after V lost 5 bases and J lost 2 bases. Germline V gene lookup returns CDR1 SGHTA and CDR2 FQGNSA. The CDR3 is made up of 14 amino acids.

The gene calls are TRBV18 and TRBJ2-1; TRBD1 aligns across 9 bases. The CDR3 is 14 residues long. The ends lost 4 bases at V and 5 bases at J; junction bases unmatched: 3. Germline CDR1 and CDR2: KGHSH and LQKENI. The CDR3, as DNA: TGTGCCAGCTCACACGGACAGGGGAACAATGAGCAGTTCTTC. Amino acid sequence: CASSHGQGNNEQFF.

This clone turned up a few times. The rearrangement joins TRBV29-1 to TRBJ1-1; D uncertain. CDR1 and CDR2 (germline): SQVTM, ANQGSEA. CDR3 length equals 13 residues. Trimming pared 0 bases from V and 5 bases from J, leaving 10 bases between. CDR3: CSVEESVGTEAFF. CDR3 DNA: TGCAGCGTTGAAGAGTCAGTCGGAACTGAAGCTTTCTTT.

The J gene is TRBJ2-1, the V gene TRBV14; perhaps TRBD2 as D (6 bases). The V end was cut by 0 bases, the J end by 7 bases, with 16 bases between. Germline assignment: CDR1 SGHDN and CDR2 FVKESK. This CDR3 region has 16 residues. The CDR3 protein is CASSQDLGSPRNEQFF. CDR3 nucleotides: TGTGCCAGCAGCCAAGATCTCGGGAGCCCCCGTAATGAGCAGTTCTTC.

In its sample, this clone was seen a few times. The chain uses TRBV19 and TRBJ2-1, with TRBD1 matching 7 bases. The junction had 3 bases not matched to a gene; V was cut back by 3 bases and J by 4 bases. Germline V gives CDR1 LNHDA, CDR2 SQIVND (reference sequence). CDR3 length equals 14 residues. CDR3 loop: CASSIQGEYNEQFF. The CDR3 nucleotides read TGTGCCAGTAGTATTCAGGGGGAATACAATGAGCAGTTCTTC. The full variable domain, rest sourced from reference TRBV19 and TRBJ2-1, is DGGITQSPKYLFRKEGQNVTLSCEQNLNHDAMYWYRQDPGQGLRLIYYSQIVNDFQKGDIAEGYSVSREKKESFPLTVTSAQKNPTAFYLCASSIQGEYNEQFFGPGTRLTVL.

This chain's CDR3 is CASSLAGARTDTQYF. The CDR3, as DNA: TGTGCCAGCAGCTTGGCTGGGGCGAGAACAGATACGCAGTATTTT. The gene calls are TRBV5-4 and TRBJ2-3; possibly TRBD1 for D (5 bases). Deletions cut 0 bases from V and 3 bases from J, with 11 bases between. Germline lookup yields CDR1 SGHNT and CDR2 YYREEE (reference sequence). CDR3 size: 15 residues. Together with reference TRBV5-4 and TRBJ2-3, the CDR3 gives the full variable domain: ETGVTQSPTHLIKTRGQQVTLRCSSQSGHNTVSWYQQALGQGPQFIFQYYREEENGRGNFPPRFSGLQFPNYSSELNVNALELDDSALYLCASSLAGARTDTQYFGPGTRLTVL.

The rearrangement joins TRBV5-1 to TRBJ2-1, with 7 nucleotides matching TRBD2. This CDR3 has 15 residues. With 2 bases clipped from V and 0 bases from J, the junction kept 2 bases outside the gene matches. Germline V CDR1 and CDR2: SGHRS, YFSETQ. As DNA, the CDR3 is TGCGCCAGCAGCTTCGGCGGGAGCTCCTACAATGAGCAGTTCTTC. Encoded protein: CASSFGGSSYNEQFF.

In this sample, this clone turned up a few times. The rearrangement joins TRBV30 to TRBJ2-1; 12 nucleotides match TRBD2. The CDR3 has 16 residues. V shed 2 bases, J shed 0 bases, and the junction held 2 bases outside the gene matches. Germline-derived CDR1 and CDR2 are GTSNPN and SVGIG (reference sequence). DNA for the CDR3: TGTGCCTGGAGTCGGGGACTAGCGGGCTCCTACAATGAGCAGTTCTTC. It translates to CAWSRGLAGSYNEQFF.

The table lists this clone with a few counts. This chain joins TRBV6-5 and TRBJ2-7; D might be TRBD2 (6 bases). Germline V lookup: CDR1 MNHEY, CDR2 SVGAGI. The CDR3 covers 16 residues. The V end was cut by 1 base, the J end by 0 bases, with 13 bases between. The CDR3 region has the DNA TGTGCCAGCAGTTACTTGTCTAGCGTCAGCTCCTACGAGCAGTACGTC. It specifies CASSYLSSVSSYEQYV.

This clone was counted a few times. The chain is built from TRBV7-8 and TRBJ2-2, with D uncertain. Germline lookup yields CDR1 SGHVS and CDR2 FQNEAQ. This CDR3 spans 16 amino acids. V lost 0 bases and J 8 bases, leaving 16 bases between the germline ends. The CDR3 DNA follows: TGTGCCAGCAGCTTAGCGACGGGCAGGTCGCCGGGGGAGCTGTTTTTT. Its protein is CASSLATGRSPGELFF. The entire variable domain, with the rest obtained from reference TRBV7-8 and TRBJ2-2, is as follows: GAGVSQSPRYKVAKRGQDVALRCDPISGHVSLFWYQQALGQGPEFLTYFQNEAQLDKSGLPSDRFFAERPEGSVSTLKIQRTQQEDSAVYLCASSLATGRSPGELFFGEGSRLTVL.

The chain links TRBV7-9 to TRBJ2-5, with D perhaps being TRBD1 or TRBD2 (5 bases each). The germline gives CDR1 SEHNR, CDR2 FQNEAQ (reference sequence). Deletions cut 5 bases from V and 1 base from J, with 14 bases between. The CDR3 is 15 residues long. The CDR3 region has the DNA TGTGCCAGCAGCCCGGGACGTATACCCCAAGAGACCCAGTACTTC. Amino acid sequence: CASSPGRIPQETQYF. Full variable domain (remainder filled in from reference TRBV7-9 and TRBJ2-5): DTGVSQNPRHKITKRGQNVTFRCDPISEHNRLYWYRQTLGQGPEFLTYFQNEAQLEKSRLLSDRFSAERPKGSFSTLEIQRTEQGDSAMYLCASSPGRIPQETQYFGPGTRLLVL.

CDR3 in amino acids: CASGAAYTQYF. CDR3 coding DNA: TGTGCCAGCGGCGCTGCGTATACGCAGTATTTT. This chain links TRBV6-5 with TRBJ2-3; D remains unclear. The V end was cut by 8 bases, the J end by 7 bases, with 10 bases between. CDR1 and CDR2 (germline): MNHEY, SVGAGI. The CDR3 totals 11 residues.

This clone was detected a few times. V is TRBV28 and J is TRBJ1-5; D unresolved. Germline V lookup: CDR1 MDHEN, CDR2 SYDVKM. Trimming removed 6 bases from V and 3 bases from J, with 9 bases in between. The CDR3 has 13 residues. The CDR3 DNA sequence: TGTGCCAGCAGCCCTCTCTCCAATCAGCCCCAGCATTTT. It translates to CASSPLSNQPQHF.

The V and J genes are TRBV9 and TRBJ1-1, with no clear D. V dropped 2 bases and J dropped 1 base, with 9 bases sitting between them. Germline CDR1 SGDLS, CDR2 YYNGEE. The CDR3 covers 14 residues. DNA for the CDR3: TGTGCCAGCAGCGTCACCGGGCAGAACACTGAAGCTTTCTTT. It yields the protein CASSVTGQNTEAFF.

This clone was seen more than once but under ten times. The chain combines TRBV4-3 with TRBJ2-5; D not resolved. Per the germline V gene, CDR1 is LGHNA and CDR2 is YSLEER. This CDR3 spans 15 amino acids. The ends were cut back, 0 bases at V and 4 bases at J, with 12 bases in the middle. Here the CDR3 DNA reads TGCGCCAGCAGCCAAGACGTGATGACCCTAGAGACCCAGTACTTC. Translated, it gives CASSQDVMTLETQYF.

This clone was detected a few times. The chain joins TRBV5-4 to TRBJ2-3; 10 nucleotides agree with TRBD1. Germline loops: CDR1 SGHNT, CDR2 YYREEE (reference sequence). V trimming: 5 bases; J trimming: 4 bases; junction bases outside the gene matches: 7. The CDR3 contains 15 residues. The chain's CDR3 is CASRYPGQGPDTQYF. In nucleotides, the CDR3 is TGTGCCAGCAGGTACCCGGGACAGGGGCCAGATACGCAGTATTTT.

A few counts support this clone. The V call is TRBV4-1, the J call TRBJ1-2; D is perhaps TRBD1 (5 bases). The V end was cut by 8 bases, the J end by 11 bases, with 18 bases between. The CDR3 has 12 amino acids. Germline CDR1 reads MGHRA; CDR2 reads YSYEKL. This chain's CDR3 is CASLSSTAYYTF. For the CDR3, the DNA is TGCGCCAGCCTCTCTTCGACAGCCTATTACACCTTC.

The chain joins TRBV10-3 to TRBJ2-4; D not certain. CDR1 is ENHRY, CDR2 SYGVKD, per germline. The V end lost 0 bases, the J end lost 3 bases, and 15 bases lay between the germline ends. The CDR3 has 17 amino acids. CDR3 region: CAISESVEQKGKNIQYF. CDR3 bases: TGTGCCATCAGTGAGTCGGTGGAGCAAAAGGGCAAAAACATTCAGTACTTC.

This clone turned up a few times. J is TRBJ1-2 and V is TRBV20-1; D is uncertain. Looked up from germline, CDR1 is DFQATT and CDR2 is SNEGSKA (reference sequence). V was trimmed by 7 bases and J by 3 bases, leaving 9 bases between them. The CDR3 loop spans 11 amino acids. The CDR3 protein is CSVGRDYGYTF. As DNA, the CDR3 is TGCAGTGTAGGACGGGACTATGGCTACACCTTC.

This chain uses TRBV7-2 with TRBJ1-1; D is perhaps TRBD1 (6 bases). Germline V gene lookup returns CDR1 SGHTA and CDR2 FQGNSA. This CDR3 has 16 amino acids. V was shortened by 3 bases and J by 0 bases, with 14 bases between the two germline ends. CDR3 region: CASSFYGGRVNTEAFF. CDR3 DNA: TGTGCCAGCAGCTTTTATGGGGGGCGCGTGAACACTGAAGCTTTCTTT.

The table lists this clone with a few counts. The CDR3, as DNA: TGTGCCAGCAGTTTTCGTCCGGGACAGGGGCCCTACGAGCAGTACTTC. Translation: CASSFRPGQGPYEQYF. This chain uses TRBV6-5 with TRBJ2-7; 10 nucleotides match TRBD1. V lost 4 bases to trimming and J lost 2 bases; unmatched junction nucleotides: 8. CDR3 length: 16 residues. Per germline, CDR1 MNHEY and CDR2 SVGAGI.

The CDR3 loop is CASSQVNRLPWRAFF. CDR3 nucleotides: TGCGCCAGCAGTCAAGTTAATAGGCTCCCCTGGAGGGCTTTCTTT. The chain carries TRBV23-1 and TRBJ1-1; no clear D. TRBV23-1 carries the ORF label, with uncertain function. There are 15 residues in the CDR3. V was cut by 2 bases and J by 11 bases, with 21 bases left in between.